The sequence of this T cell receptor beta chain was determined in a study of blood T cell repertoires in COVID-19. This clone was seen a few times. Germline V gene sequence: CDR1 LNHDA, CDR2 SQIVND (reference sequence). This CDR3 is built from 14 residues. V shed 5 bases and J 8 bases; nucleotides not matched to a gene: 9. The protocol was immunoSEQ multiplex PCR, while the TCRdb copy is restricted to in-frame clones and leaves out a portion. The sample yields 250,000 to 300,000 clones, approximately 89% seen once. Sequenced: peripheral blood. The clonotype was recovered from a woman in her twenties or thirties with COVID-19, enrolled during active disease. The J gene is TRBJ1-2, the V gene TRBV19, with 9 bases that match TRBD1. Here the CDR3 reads CASSPTGTGSGYTF. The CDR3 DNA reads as TGTGCCAGTAGTCCAACCGGGACAGGGTCCGGCTACACCTTC.